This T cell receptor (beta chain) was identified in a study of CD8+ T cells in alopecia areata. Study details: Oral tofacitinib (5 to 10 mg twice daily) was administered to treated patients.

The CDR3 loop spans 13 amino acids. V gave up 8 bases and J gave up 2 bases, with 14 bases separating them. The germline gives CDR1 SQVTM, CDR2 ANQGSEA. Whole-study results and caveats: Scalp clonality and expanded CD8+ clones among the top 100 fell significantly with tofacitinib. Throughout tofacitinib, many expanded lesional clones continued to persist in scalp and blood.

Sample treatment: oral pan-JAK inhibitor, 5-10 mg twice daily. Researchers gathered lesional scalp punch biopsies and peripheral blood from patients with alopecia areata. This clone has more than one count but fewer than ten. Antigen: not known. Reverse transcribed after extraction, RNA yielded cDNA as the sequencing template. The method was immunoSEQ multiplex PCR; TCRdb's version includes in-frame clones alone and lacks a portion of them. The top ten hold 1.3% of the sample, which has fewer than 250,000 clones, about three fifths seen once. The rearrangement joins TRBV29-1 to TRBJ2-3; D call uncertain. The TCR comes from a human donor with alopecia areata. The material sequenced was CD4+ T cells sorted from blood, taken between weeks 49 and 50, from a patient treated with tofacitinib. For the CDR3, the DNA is TGCAGCACGAGAACGGACCTCACAGATACGCAGTATTTT. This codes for CSTRTDLTDTQYF.